The next 6 T cell receptor beta chains were all read from a single sample in a study of blood T cell repertoires in COVID-19. The repertoire was sequenced with immunoSEQ multiplex PCR; TCRdb's copy has only in-frame clones and lacks some. The sample holds some 170,000 clones, 82% seen once. The sample consisted of peripheral blood. These receptors were collected from an older woman with acute or convalescent COVID-19.

The genes are TRBV20-1 and TRBJ1-1; D unresolved. V lost 3 bases and J 9 bases, leaving 14 bases between the germline ends. Per the germline V gene, CDR1 is DFQATT and CDR2 is SNEGSKA (reference sequence). The CDR3 length is 12 residues. The DNA for the CDR3 is TGCAGTGCTAGTCTTGGCGGAGAAAAAGCTTTCTTT. Its translation: CSASLGGEKAFF.

This chain uses TRBV6-6 with TRBJ1-5, with D hard to call. This CDR3 has 14 residues. The V gene's germline CDR1 is MNHNY and CDR2 SVGAGI (reference sequence). V lost 0 bases to trimming and J lost 5 bases, with 8 bases between them. The CDR3 loop reads CASSYSTGYQPQHF. The CDR3, as DNA: TGTGCCAGCAGTTACTCCACGGGTTATCAGCCCCAGCATTTT.

The rearrangement joins TRBV18 to TRBJ2-7; the match to TRBD2 covers 8 bases. The CDR3 extends over 15 amino acids. Trimming removed 3 bases from V and 2 bases from J; junction bases left unmatched: 6. Germline lookup yields CDR1 KGHSH and CDR2 LQKENI. The CDR3 region has the DNA TGTGCCAGCTCACCCTCGGGGCGGGAGGCCTACGAGCAGTACTTC. Encoded protein: CASSPSGREAYEQYF.

The chain couples TRBV9 to TRBJ2-2; D possibly corresponds to TRBD2 (6 bases). The CDR3 is 16 residues long. The germline CDR1 and CDR2 sequences are SGDLS and YYNGEE. Trimming cost V 3 bases and J 3 bases, with 15 bases left between them. The CDR3 DNA is TGTGCCAGCAGCGACCGATCGGGACTTGACACCGGGGAGCTGTTTTTT. The encoded protein is CASSDRSGLDTGELFF.

This clone was detected once. V is TRBV21-1 and J is TRBJ2-5; TRBD2 reflects the table's D call only, with no check against the DNA. TRBV21-1 is a known pseudogene. The CDR3 length is 15 residues. This chain's CDR3 is CASRVSGGAGETQYF. The CDR3 DNA reads as TGTGCCAGCAGGGTTAGCGGGGGGGCAGGGGAGACCCAGTACTTC.

This clone was counted between two and nine times. The chain couples TRBV5-8 to TRBJ2-7; D is ambiguous. The CDR3 is 14 amino acids. V was trimmed by 1 base and J by 4 bases, leaving 12 bases between them. Looked up from germline, CDR1 is SGHTS and CDR2 is YDEGEE. CDR3 bases: TGTGCCAGCAGCTTGTCCCGGAGCCCTTACGAGCAGTACTTC. This codes for CASSLSRSPYEQYF.